The 3 T cell receptor beta chains reported below all come from one sample, sequenced in a study of CD8 T cells in ankylosing spondylitis. A single record per CDR3 protein comes from TCRdb applying MiXCR to the 5' RACE reads. This sample yields some 130,000 distinct CDR3 sequences, of which approximately 10% are seen a single time; roughly 3.4% belongs to the top ten. The sequencing input was blood, either unsorted or a sorted T cell fraction (not recorded which). Receptors originate from a male donor with ankylosing spondylitis or in good health (not recorded which).

In this sample, this clonotype turned up many times. The chain employs TRBV20-1 and TRBJ2-4, with D hard to call. Trimming stripped 6 bases from V and 0 bases from J, with 15 bases between. This CDR3 is 15 amino acids long. Germline assignment: CDR1 DFQATT and CDR2 SNEGSKA (reference sequence). The CDR3: CSAFGQQIAKNIQYF. The DNA for the CDR3 is TGCAGTGCCTTTGGGCAGCAAATAGCCAAAAACATTCAGTACTTC.

This clonotype has ten or more counts. The chain links TRBV11-2 to TRBJ1-4, with D perhaps matching TRBD1 (5 bases). V lost 4 bases, J lost 6 bases, and 21 bases lay in between. Per germline, CDR1 SGHAT and CDR2 FQNNGV. The CDR3 spans 17 residues. The CDR3 DNA reads as TGTGCCAGCAGCTATAGAGGCGCAGGGTATCCCGATGAAAAACTGTTTTTT. Protein product: CASSYRGAGYPDEKLFF.

This clonotype was recorded many times. This chain uses TRBV9 with TRBJ2-2; D is possibly TRBD1 (5 bases). Germline loops: CDR1 SGDLS, CDR2 YYNGEE. The CDR3 length is 18 residues. V lost 4 bases and J lost 0, with 19 bases in between. CDR3 coding DNA: TGTGCCAGCAGCCCGCCCCTAGGGGATCTCGCGAACACCGGGGAGCTGTTTTTT. This gives the protein CASSPPLGDLANTGELFF. The variable domain in full, with the rest retrieved from reference TRBV9 and TRBJ2-2, is DSGVTQTPKHLITATGQRVTLRCSPRSGDLSVYWYQQSLDQGLQFLIQYYNGEERAKGNILERFSAQQFPDLHSELNLSSLELGDSALYFCASSPPLGDLANTGELFFGEGSRLTVL.